These 20 T cell receptor beta chains came from one sample sequenced in a study of T-cell reconstitution after alpha-beta-depleted transplantation in children. Library preparation (for TCRbeta) was performed with unique molecular identifiers. TCRdb fed the PCR reads into MiXCR, producing one record per CDR3 protein. The table shows 400,000 to 500,000 distinct CDR3 sequences, with approximately 10% occurring only once. The sequencing here drew on PBMCs from the stem cell graft donor, taken from the stem cell graft. The receptors were sampled from a human donor who donated a stem cell graft to a child with acute myeloid leukemia.

This clonotype was seen at least ten times. This chain connects TRBV5-1 to TRBJ1-2; 8 nucleotides match TRBD1. The CDR3 runs 15 residues. Germline V lookup: CDR1 SGHRS, CDR2 YFSETQ. With 7 bases clipped from V and 0 bases from J, the junction kept 8 bases outside the gene matches. The CDR3 DNA follows: TGCGCCAGCGGGACAGGAGAACTAGCTAACTATGGCTACACCTTC. Translated, it gives CASGTGELANYGYTF.

This clonotype has a count of ten or more. The rearrangement uses TRBV6-5 and TRBJ2-3, with D possibly matching TRBD1 (5 bases). CDR3 size: 16 residues. The ends were cut back, 3 bases at V and 4 bases at J, with 17 bases in the middle. Germline CDR1 is MNHEY and CDR2 is SVGAGI. The CDR3 region is CASSYSPAGLSDTQYF. DNA of the CDR3: TGTGCCAGCAGTTATTCCCCAGCAGGGCTCTCAGATACGCAGTATTTT.

In this sample, this clonotype turned up many times. The CDR3 here is CASSLTASNTGELFF. The DNA of the CDR3 is TGTGCCAGCAGCTTGACGGCCAGTAACACCGGGGAGCTGTTTTTT. The J gene is TRBJ2-2, the V gene TRBV5-5; D is unclear. There are 15 residues in the CDR3. The germline V gene encodes CDR1 SGHKS and CDR2 YYEKEE (reference sequence). Trimming took off 1 base at V and 2 bases at J, with 9 bases between the two ends.

This clonotype was counted only a few times. The genes are TRBV15 and TRBJ2-7; TRBD1 matches 7 bases. V shed 0 bases and J 3 bases; nucleotides not matched to a gene: 5. The CDR3 is made up of 15 amino acids. From germline, CDR1 is LNHNV and CDR2 YYDKDF (reference sequence). CDR3 DNA sequence: TGTGCCACCAGCAGAGATATAGGGGGCGGCTACGAGCAGTACTTC. Translation: CATSRDIGGGYEQYF.

There are many counts of this clonotype. This rearrangement joins TRBV5-1 to TRBJ2-5, with D hard to call. The CDR3 spans 15 residues. The V and J ends lost 0 bases and 5 bases respectively, with 14 bases between them. CDR1 and CDR2 (germline): SGHRS, YFSETQ. CDR3 in amino acids: CASSLGASQRETQYF. Here the CDR3 DNA reads TGCGCCAGCAGCTTGGGGGCCTCTCAGAGGGAGACCCAGTACTTC.

The chain uses TRBV18 and TRBJ2-1; D unresolved. V dropped 2 bases and J dropped 5 bases, with 10 bases sitting between them. The CDR3 sequence is 14 residues long. CDR1 and CDR2 (germline): KGHSH, LQKENI. CDR3 coding DNA: TGTGCCAGCTCACCAGTGGGCAGCGACAATGAGCAGTTCTTC. It translates to CASSPVGSDNEQFF.

This clonotype was observed a handful of times. J is TRBJ2-3 and V is TRBV30; maybe TRBD1 (6 bases). CDR3 length equals 14 residues. Germline values: CDR1 GTSNPN, CDR2 SVGIG (reference sequence). The germline V and J ends were trimmed by 2 bases and 1 base, with 10 bases remaining between them. The CDR3 region is CAWSKQGGTDTQYF. CDR3 in DNA: TGTGCCTGGAGTAAACAGGGTGGCACAGATACGCAGTATTTT.

The chain uses TRBV7-2 and TRBJ2-1; D uncertain. Germline-derived CDR1 and CDR2 are SGHTA and FQGNSA. Deletions cut 0 bases from V and 8 bases from J, with 8 bases between. The CDR3 has 13 residues. The CDR3 here is CASSLAGSHEQFF. For the CDR3, the DNA is TGTGCCAGCAGCTTAGCAGGGTCCCATGAGCAGTTCTTC.

Only a few counts were recorded for this clonotype. The chain combines TRBV10-3 with TRBJ2-1, with 8 bases lining up with TRBD1. There are 16 residues in the CDR3. V lost 0 bases, J lost 2 bases, and 3 bases stayed unmatched. Germline V gene lookup returns CDR1 ENHRY and CDR2 SYGVKD. Here the CDR3 reads CAISESGQGAYNEQFF. In DNA form, the CDR3 reads TGTGCCATCAGTGAGTCCGGACAGGGTGCCTACAATGAGCAGTTCTTC.

This clonotype occurred many times. The V and J genes are TRBV12-3 or TRBV12-4 and TRBJ2-2; perhaps D is TRBD1 or TRBD2 (6 bases each). V was clipped by 6 bases and J by 5 bases, with 19 bases between them. CDR3 length equals 16 residues. CDR3 DNA sequence: TGTGCCAGCAGCCCTAGGGGGGCGGTCCAAACCGGGGAGCTGTTTTTT. Residues: CASSPRGAVQTGELFF.

The CDR3: CASRDRERNSPLHF. The CDR3 DNA follows: TGTGCCAGCAGGGACAGGGAAAGGAATTCACCCCTCCACTTT. This rearrangement joins TRBV12-3 or TRBV12-4 to TRBJ1-6; 8 bases fit TRBD1. After removal of 6 bases from V and 7 bases from J, the junction contained 5 bases not matched to a gene. The CDR3 spans 14 residues.

This clonotype was seen more than once but under ten times. The chain recombines TRBV20-1 with TRBJ2-1; D remains unclear. Trimming took 4 bases from V and 0 from J, leaving 10 bases between them. The germline V gene encodes CDR1 DFQATT and CDR2 SNEGSKA (reference sequence). The CDR3 consists of 14 residues. The CDR3 spells CSAKDASSYNEQFF. DNA for the CDR3: TGCAGTGCTAAGGACGCGAGCTCCTACAATGAGCAGTTCTTC.

This clonotype was observed a few times. The chain is built from TRBV5-6 and TRBJ2-3; a possible D gene is TRBD2 (5 bases). CDR3 length: 12 amino acids. The germline V gene encodes CDR1 SGHDT and CDR2 YYEEEE. V was shortened by 6 bases and J by 9 bases, with 14 bases between the two germline ends. The DNA for the CDR3 is TGTGCCAGCAACTCACACACGGGAACGCAGTATTTT. Protein: CASNSHTGTQYF.

This clonotype has more than one count but fewer than ten. The gene calls are TRBV25-1 and TRBJ2-1; 10 bases are shared with TRBD1. There are 21 residues in the CDR3. Germline loops: CDR1 MGHDK, CDR2 SYGVNS. The V gene end was trimmed by 1 base and the J gene end by 6 bases; junction bases not matched to a gene: 21. CDR3 sequence (DNA): TGTGCCAGCAGTGAATCCCGGGGGACAGGGGTCACCGGGACTAGGGGCAATGAGCAGTTCTTC. Its protein is CASSESRGTGVTGTRGNEQFF. The variable domain in full, completed from reference TRBV25-1 and TRBJ2-1, reads EADIYQTPRYLVIGTGKKITLECSQTMGHDKMYWYQQDPGMELHLIHYSYGVNSTEKGDLSSESTVSRIRTEHFPLTLESARPSHTSQYLCASSESRGTGVTGTRGNEQFFGPGTRLTVL.

This chain uses TRBV29-1 with TRBJ1-2; 8 nucleotides line up with TRBD1. Unmatched junction bases numbered 2, after V lost 5 bases and J lost 3 bases. CDR1 and CDR2 (germline): SQVTM, ANQGSEA. The CDR3 runs 12 residues. The CDR3 sequence: CSVSGGDYGYTF. The CDR3 DNA follows: TGCAGCGTTTCAGGGGGCGACTATGGCTACACCTTC.

The chain is built from TRBV5-1 and TRBJ2-7, with 7 bases lining up with TRBD2. The germline gives CDR1 SGHRS, CDR2 YFSETQ. The CDR3 is made up of 15 amino acids. V dropped 6 bases and J dropped 2; count of bases not matched to a gene: 11. For the CDR3, the DNA is TGCGCCAGCACCTGGGGGATAGCGGGTGCCTACGAGCAGTACTTC. Translated: CASTWGIAGAYEQYF.

This clonotype came up many times. This sequence joins TRBV3-1 and TRBJ2-7, with 7 bases identical to TRBD1. Germline V gene sequence: CDR1 LGHDT, CDR2 YNNKEL (reference sequence). The V gene end was trimmed by 4 bases and the J gene end by 4 bases; junction bases not matched to a gene: 7. The CDR3 consists of 14 residues. In nucleotides, the CDR3 is TGTGCCAGCAGCCCCTCGGGACAGAAGTACGAGCAGTACGTC. Protein product: CASSPSGQKYEQYV.

This clonotype was observed a few times. This chain links TRBV29-1 with TRBJ2-7, with 9 bases that match TRBD1. Trimming cost V 6 bases and J 2 bases; bases outside gene matches: 5. Germline V gene sequence: CDR1 SQVTM, CDR2 ANQGSEA. This CDR3 contains 13 residues. CDR3 in amino acids: CSVAGQGAYEQYF. CDR3 in DNA: TGCAGCGTCGCGGGACAGGGTGCCTACGAGCAGTACTTC.

The sample holds a few counts of this clonotype. This chain connects TRBV5-1 to TRBJ2-1; 8 nucleotides match TRBD2. Germline values: CDR1 SGHRS, CDR2 YFSETQ. This CDR3 contains 15 residues. The junction had 3 bases not matched to a gene; V was cut back by 0 bases and J by 4 bases. This chain's CDR3 is CASSLATGGYNEQFF. In DNA, the CDR3 is TGCGCCAGCAGCTTGGCCACGGGGGGGTACAATGAGCAGTTCTTC.

The V call is TRBV29-1, the J call TRBJ2-7; TRBD2 might be the D (5 bases). V lost 7 bases to trimming and J lost 1 base, with 11 bases between them. CDR3 length: 12 residues. Germline assignment: CDR1 SQVTM and CDR2 ANQGSEA. The CDR3 sequence is CSGGPSSYEQYF. The CDR3, as DNA: TGCAGCGGAGGGCCGTCGTCCTACGAGCAGTACTTC.